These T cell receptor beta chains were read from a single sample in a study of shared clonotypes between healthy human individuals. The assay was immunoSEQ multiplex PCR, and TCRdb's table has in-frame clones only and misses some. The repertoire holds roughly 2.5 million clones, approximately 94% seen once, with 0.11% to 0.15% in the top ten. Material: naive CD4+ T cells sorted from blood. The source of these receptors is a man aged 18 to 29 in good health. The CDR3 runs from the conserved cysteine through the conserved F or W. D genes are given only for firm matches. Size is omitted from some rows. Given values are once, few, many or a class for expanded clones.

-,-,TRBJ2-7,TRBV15,TGTGCCACCAGCAGAGATTGGAGCGACGGCCCCTACGAGCAGTACTTC,CATSRDWSDGPYEQYF
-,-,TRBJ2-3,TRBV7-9,TGTGCCAGCAGCGCGGGGACAGATACGCAGTATTTT,CASSAGTDTQYF
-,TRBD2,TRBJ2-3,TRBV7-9,TGTGCCAGCAGCCAACTCTGGAAAGCGGGGCCCGGAGATACGCAGTATTTT,CASSQLWKAGPGDTQYF
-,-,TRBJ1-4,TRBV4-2,TGTGCCAGCAGCCAAACAGGGCCAACTAATGAAAAACTGTTTTTT,CASSQTGPTNEKLFF
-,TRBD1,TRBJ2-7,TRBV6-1,TGTGCCAGCAGTGAATCGACAGGGGGCTCCTACGAGCAGTACTTC,CASSESTGGSYEQYF
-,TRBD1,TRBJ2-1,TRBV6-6,TGTGCCAGCAGTTACAAGGGACAGTCGCATGAGCAGTTCTTC,CASSYKGQSHEQFF
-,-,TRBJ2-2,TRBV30,TGTGCCTCGACGACAGGCCCCGGGGAGCTGTTTTTT,CASTTGPGELFF
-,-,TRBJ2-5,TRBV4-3,TGCGCCAGCAGCCAAGATCTGGGGACCCTTTACTTC,CASSQDLGTLYF
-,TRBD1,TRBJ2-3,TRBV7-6,TGTGCCAGCAGCCTGGCGGGACAGGGGGTAACAGATACGCAGTATTTT,CASSLAGQGVTDTQYF
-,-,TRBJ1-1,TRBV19,TGTGCCAGTAACTTACAGGTGAACACTGAAGCTTTCTTT,CASNLQVNTEAFF
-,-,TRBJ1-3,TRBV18,TGTGCCAGCTCACCAGGAATAGCCCAGGGTGGAAACACCATATATTTT,CASSPGIAQGGNTIYF
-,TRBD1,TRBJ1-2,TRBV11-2,TGTGCCAGCAGCACTAACAGGGGGCCTAACTATGGCTACACCTTC,CASSTNRGPNYGYTF
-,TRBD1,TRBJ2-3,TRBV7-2,TGTGCCAGCAGCTTCCGACAGGGGGTAGGCACAGATACGCAGTATTTT,CASSFRQGVGTDTQYF
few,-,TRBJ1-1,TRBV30,TGTGCCTGGATCCGGGGGATCATGAACACTGAAGCTTTCTTT,CAWIRGIMNTEAFF
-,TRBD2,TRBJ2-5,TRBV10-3,TGTGCCATCAGCTATGGACTAGCGGGAGGAGAGACCCAGTACTTC,CAISYGLAGGETQYF
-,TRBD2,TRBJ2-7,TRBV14,TGTGCCAGCAGCTTCTCTAGCGGGAGTATCTACGAGCAGTACTTC,CASSFSSGSIYEQYF
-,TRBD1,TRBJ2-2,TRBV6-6,TGTGCCAGCAGTTACGACAGGGGTATTACCGGGGAGCTGTTTTTT,CASSYDRGITGELFF
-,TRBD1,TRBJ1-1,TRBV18,TGTGCCAGCTCGACAGGGGGAAACGTACGGGCTTTCTTT,CASSTGGNVRAFF
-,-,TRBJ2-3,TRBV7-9,TGTGCCAGCAGCTCCTCCGGGGGCACAGATACGCAGTATTTT,CASSSSGGTDTQYF
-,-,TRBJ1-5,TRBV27,TGTGCCAGCAGTCCCGGACAGAGTGGCAATCAGCCCCAGCATTTT,CASSPGQSGNQPQHF
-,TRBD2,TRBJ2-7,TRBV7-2,TGTGCCAGCAGCTTAGATCTAGCGGCCCTGTACGAGCAGTACTTC,CASSLDLAALYEQYF
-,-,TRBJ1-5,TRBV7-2,TGTGCCAGCAGCCGCGACCTCAATCAGCCCCAGCATTTT,CASSRDLNQPQHF
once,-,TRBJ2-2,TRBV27,TGTGCCAGCGGATCTCAAGGGGGTGGTACCGGGGAGCTGTTTTTT,CASGSQGGGTGELFF
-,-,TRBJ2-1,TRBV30,TGTGCCTGGAAATTAGCGGATGAGCAGTTCTTC,CAWKLADEQFF
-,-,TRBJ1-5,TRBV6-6,TGTGCCAGCAGTTACTCCGACGGGAGCAATCAGCCCCAGCATTTT,CASSYSDGSNQPQHF
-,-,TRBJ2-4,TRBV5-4,TGTGCCAGCAGCCGGAATACGGACGGAAACATTCAGTACTTC,CASSRNTDGNIQYF
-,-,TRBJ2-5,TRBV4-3,TGCGCCAGCAGCCAAGATATTCGGACCCTACAAGAGACCCAGTACTTC,CASSQDIRTLQETQYF
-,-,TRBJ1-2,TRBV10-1,TGCGCCAGCAGCGCGGCACAGTCTTATGGCTACACCTTC,CASSAAQSYGYTF
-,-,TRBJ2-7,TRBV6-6,TGTGCCAGCACCTTGGGGCAGGGGATCTACGAGCAGTACTTC,CASTLGQGIYEQYF
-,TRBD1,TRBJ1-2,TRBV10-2,TGCGCCAGCAGAGGTTCCAGGACAGGGGATAATGGCTACACCTTC,CASRGSRTGDNGYTF
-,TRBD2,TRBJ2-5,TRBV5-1,TGCGCCAGCAGCCTGGGGGGGACGGCCCAGTACTTC,CASSLGGTAQYF
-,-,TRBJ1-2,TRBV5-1,TGCGCCAGCAGGGCAGGGATAAACTATGGCTACACCTTC,CASRAGINYGYTF
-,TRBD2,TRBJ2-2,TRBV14,TGTGCCAGCAGCCAAGTTGGCTTGACTAGCGGAAAAGGGAACACCGGGGAGCTGTTTTTT,CASSQVGLTSGKGNTGELFF
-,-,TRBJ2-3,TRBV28,TGTGCCAGCAGTCCTACTCCTCCCCAGGAGAAGGATACGCAGTATTTT,CASSPTPPQEKDTQYF
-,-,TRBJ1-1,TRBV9,TGTGCCAGCAGCGTAGATGGCAGGGAGAACACTGAAGCTTTCTTT,CASSVDGRENTEAFF